The 28 T cell receptor beta chains reported below all come from one sample, sequenced in a study of identical twins. TCRdb re-called the 5' RACE reads through MiXCR, storing one row per CDR3 protein. Here the sample spans fewer than 800,000 distinct CDR3 sequences, less than 9% being singletons. The sample also formed part of further work on yellow fever vaccine responses in identical twins.

Sequencing was carried out using PBMCs. Source of these receptors: a young woman in good health.

This clonotype was detected many times. V and J are TRBV12-3 or TRBV12-4 and TRBJ2-3; 8 bases map to TRBD2. This CDR3 contains 15 residues. The V gene end was trimmed by 7 bases and the J gene end by 0 bases; junction bases not matched to a gene: 6. In DNA form, the CDR3 reads TGTGCCAGCACCCTCGGGGGGGAGAGCACAGATACGCAGTATTTT. It yields the protein CASTLGGESTDTQYF.

This chain uses TRBV12-3 or TRBV12-4 with TRBJ1-1, with D unresolved. The CDR3 covers 15 residues. V lost 0 bases and J lost 1, with 9 bases in between. CDR3 amino acids: CASSLAVGTNTEAFF. The CDR3 DNA follows: TGTGCCAGCAGTTTAGCGGTGGGCACGAACACTGAAGCTTTCTTT.

This clonotype has a handful of counts. The rearrangement joins TRBV7-9 to TRBJ2-3; unclear D gene. This CDR3 is 14 amino acids long. The V and J ends lost 2 bases and 2 bases respectively, with 8 bases between them. Germline CDR1 reads SEHNR; CDR2 reads FQNEAQ (reference sequence). In DNA, the CDR3 is TGTGCCAGCAGCTTACCAGGACCCACAGATACGCAGTATTTT. It yields the protein CASSLPGPTDTQYF.

Many counts were recorded for this clonotype. The chain employs TRBV21-1 and TRBJ2-5; the table calls TRBD2, which could not be checked here. TRBV21-1 is designated a pseudogene. The CDR3 is made up of 15 amino acids. The chain's CDR3 is CASSLPAGSGETQYF. In DNA form, the CDR3 reads TGTGCCAGCAGCCTCCCGGCTGGCTCCGGGGAGACCCAGTACTTC.

This clonotype has just a few counts. This chain links TRBV20-1 with TRBJ2-4; weak D call: TRBD1 (5 bases). V lost 3 bases to trimming and J lost 0 bases, with 12 bases between them. Germline V CDR1 and CDR2: DFQATT, SNEGSKA (reference sequence). The CDR3 totals 15 residues. CDR3 coding DNA: TGCAGTGCTAGTAATCCAGACAGAGCCAAAAACATTCAGTACTTC. Translating it yields CSASNPDRAKNIQYF.

Only a few counts were recorded for this clonotype. The CDR3 is CASSVFGSGELFF. The CDR3, as DNA: TGTGCCAGCAGTGTTTTTGGGTCCGGGGAGCTGTTTTTT. The chain couples TRBV12-3 or TRBV12-4 to TRBJ2-2; D not certain. The CDR3 is 13 amino acids. V lost 5 bases and J lost 6, with 10 bases in between.

V gene TRBV20-1 combines with J gene TRBJ2-5; the D gene is possibly TRBD2 (6 bases). The CDR3 is made up of 13 amino acids. Germline lookup yields CDR1 DFQATT and CDR2 SNEGSKA (reference sequence). Trimming stripped 1 base from V and 5 bases from J, with 11 bases between. The chain's CDR3 is CSARVSGRETQYF. The CDR3 DNA reads as TGCAGTGCTAGAGTTAGCGGTCGGGAGACCCAGTACTTC.

This clonotype was counted between two and nine times. The rearrangement links TRBV5-1 to TRBJ2-7; 7 bases fit TRBD1. CDR3 length: 14 residues. The germline V gene encodes CDR1 SGHRS and CDR2 YFSETQ. With 0 bases clipped from V and 2 bases from J, the junction kept 2 bases outside the gene matches. CDR3 in amino acids: CASSLGDSTYEQYF. DNA for the CDR3: TGCGCCAGCAGCTTGGGGGACAGCACCTACGAGCAGTACTTC.

J is TRBJ2-1 and V is TRBV28; TRBD2 might be the D (6 bases). This CDR3 spans 16 amino acids. Germline V gene data show CDR1 as MDHEN and CDR2 as SYDVKM. V was shortened by 2 bases and J by 6 bases, with 17 bases between the two germline ends. CDR3 in amino acids: CASSLDSSGRLNEQFF. The CDR3 bases are TGTGCCAGCAGTTTAGATAGTAGCGGCCGACTCAATGAGCAGTTCTTC.

This clonotype came up many times. The chain is built from TRBV10-3 and TRBJ1-1, with no clear D. The CDR3 covers 13 residues. V dropped 7 bases and J dropped 2 bases, with 11 bases sitting between them. Germline V gene lookup returns CDR1 ENHRY and CDR2 SYGVKD. The CDR3 protein is CAIMGLGNTEAFF. CDR3 DNA: TGTGCCATCATGGGGTTAGGCAACACTGAAGCTTTCTTT.

V is TRBV20-1 and J is TRBJ2-1; 9 nucleotides line up with TRBD2. The CDR3 has 15 residues. Per the germline V gene, CDR1 is DFQATT and CDR2 is SNEGSKA (reference sequence). Trimming at V came to 6 bases and at J to 3 bases, leaving 9 bases not matched to a gene. CDR3 DNA sequence: TGCAGTGCCAACCTGCGGGAGGGCCTCTACAATGAGCAGTTCTTC. The encoded protein is CSANLREGLYNEQFF.

This clonotype was counted only a few times. The rearrangement uses TRBV13 and TRBJ1-2; tentatively, D is TRBD1 (6 bases). The germline V gene encodes CDR1 PRHDT and CDR2 FYEKMQ (reference sequence). Trimming removed 0 bases from V and 4 bases from J, with 15 bases in between. The CDR3 is 16 amino acids. As DNA, the CDR3 is TGTGCCAGCAGCTTAGGCCAACTAGACAGGAGCTATGGCTACACCTTC. Translation: CASSLGQLDRSYGYTF.

This clonotype was found a few times. The chain joins TRBV12-3 or TRBV12-4 to TRBJ1-1; D gene uncertain. This CDR3 is 13 amino acids long. Between the trimmed V and J ends, which lost 3 bases and 4 bases, there was a span of 9 bases. CDR3 sequence (DNA): TGTGCCAGCAGTTTCGGGCCAGCCACTGAAGCTTTCTTT. Protein sequence: CASSFGPATEAFF.

This clonotype was seen only a few times. The CDR3 DNA reads TGTGCCAGTCGGACAGGGGGGGGACTAGCGGGAGCCTACGAGCAGTACTTC. Encoded protein: CASRTGGGLAGAYEQYF. The chain employs TRBV12-3 or TRBV12-4 and TRBJ2-7; 14 nucleotides align to TRBD2. The ends lost 9 bases at V and 2 bases at J; junction bases unmatched: 12. The CDR3 totals 17 residues.

The J gene is TRBJ2-6, the V gene TRBV25-1; D is possibly TRBD1 (6 bases). Germline CDR1 is MGHDK and CDR2 is SYGVNS. V shed 8 bases and J shed 10 bases, with 18 bases lying between them. The CDR3 consists of 14 residues. DNA for the CDR3: TGTGCCAGCGCCTACGACAGGATTGGGAACGTCCTGACTTTC. Residues: CASAYDRIGNVLTF.

This clonotype appeared a few times. The gene calls are TRBV20-1 and TRBJ2-3, with a possible D match to TRBD2 (5 bases). Germline V gives CDR1 DFQATT, CDR2 SNEGSKA (reference sequence). Trimming cost V 0 bases and J 2 bases, with 15 bases left between them. CDR3 length: 16 residues. This CDR3 reads CSARDILAAPTDTQYF. In DNA, the CDR3 is TGCAGTGCTAGAGATATTCTAGCTGCCCCCACAGATACGCAGTATTTT.

This clonotype has a count of ten or more. The V and J genes are TRBV3-1 and TRBJ1-1; D might be TRBD1 (5 bases). Germline CDR1 is LGHDT and CDR2 is YNNKEL (reference sequence). Trimming pared 4 bases from V and 8 bases from J, leaving 11 bases between. The CDR3 has 12 residues. In DNA, the CDR3 is TGTGCCAGCAGCCTGGGACCTCGGGAAGCTTTCTTT. This encodes CASSLGPREAFF.

The sample holds many counts of this clonotype. The chain carries TRBV4-2 and TRBJ2-1; TRBD2 is a possible D gene (6 bases). V gave up 0 bases and J gave up 3 bases, with 12 bases separating them. CDR3 length equals 16 residues. CDR1 and CDR2 (germline): LGHNA, YNFKEQ. The CDR3 sequence: CASSQDLGGNYNEQFF. CDR3 DNA sequence: TGTGCCAGCAGCCAAGATCTAGGCGGGAACTACAATGAGCAGTTCTTC.

In this sample, this clonotype turned up a few times. V usage is TRBV5-5 and J usage is TRBJ2-7, with 12 bases identical to TRBD2. CDR1 SGHKS and CDR2 YYEKEE come from the germline V gene (reference sequence). V lost 4 bases to trimming and J lost 4 bases; unmatched junction nucleotides: 3. This CDR3 is built from 14 residues. The CDR3 bases are TGTGCCAGCAGCGTTACTAGCGGGGGGTACGAGCAGTACTTC. Translating gives CASSVTSGGYEQYF.

V is TRBV6-1 and J is TRBJ1-2, with TRBD1 matching 10 bases. Germline-derived CDR1 and CDR2 are MNHNS and SASEGT. The CDR3 runs 14 residues. V lost 6 bases and J lost 8; bases outside the gene matches: 9. The CDR3 sequence is CASSQGTGVSGYTF. The CDR3 DNA reads as TGTGCCAGCAGCCAGGGGACAGGGGTTAGCGGCTACACCTTC.

The sample holds many counts of this clonotype. The gene calls are TRBV6-1 and TRBJ2-1, with TRBD1 matching over 9 bases. V shed 5 bases and J 9 bases; nucleotides not matched to a gene: 8. CDR3 length: 14 amino acids. Germline V lookup: CDR1 MNHNS, CDR2 SASEGT. Here the CDR3 DNA reads TGTGCCAGCAGTCCGGGACAGGGAACGGGTGAGCAGTTCTTC. It translates to CASSPGQGTGEQFF.

This clonotype has a count of ten or more. The chain uses TRBV24-1 and TRBJ2-1, with 7 bases matching TRBD1. The V gene end was trimmed by 3 bases and the J gene end by 1 base; junction bases not matched to a gene: 5. Germline lookup yields CDR1 KGHDR and CDR2 SFDVKD. The CDR3 totals 16 residues. DNA for the CDR3: TGTGCCACCAGTGATGCTACAGGGGCTTCCTACAATGAGCAGTTCTTC. It encodes CATSDATGASYNEQFF.

Ten or more counts support this clonotype. The gene calls are TRBV14 and TRBJ2-1, with D possibly TRBD2 on 6 matching bases. This CDR3 comprises 18 residues. Germline-derived CDR1 and CDR2 are SGHDN and FVKESK. Between the trimmed V and J ends, which lost 3 bases and 0 bases, there was a span of 18 bases. Here the CDR3 reads CASSHAFRSGPSYNEQFF. Written as DNA, the CDR3 is TGTGCCAGCAGCCACGCCTTTAGGAGCGGGCCCTCCTACAATGAGCAGTTCTTC.

In its sample, this clonotype was seen a few times. V is TRBV27 and J is TRBJ2-7, with a tentative D call TRBD1 (5 bases). CDR1 is MNHEY and CDR2 is SMNVEV in the germline V gene (reference sequence). Trimming took off 2 bases at V and 0 bases at J, with 14 bases between the two ends. This CDR3 region has 16 residues. The CDR3 bases are TGTGCCAGCAGTTTAAATCCAACAGGAGTCTCCTACGAGCAGTACTTC. This gives the protein CASSLNPTGVSYEQYF.

This clonotype was counted at least ten times. The chain uses TRBV7-9 and TRBJ2-7; TRBD2 matches at 13 bases. V was pared by 5 bases and J by 6 bases, with 10 bases of the junction left unmatched. CDR1 SEHNR and CDR2 FQNEAQ come from the germline V gene (reference sequence). The CDR3 has 16 amino acids. The CDR3: CASSIVGLAGLGEQYF. For the CDR3, the DNA is TGTGCCAGCAGCATAGTGGGACTAGCGGGACTCGGCGAGCAGTACTTC.

This clonotype was seen ten or more times. The V call is TRBV27, the J call TRBJ1-1; 9 bases are shared with TRBD1. The V gene's germline CDR1 is MNHEY and CDR2 SMNVEV (reference sequence). After removal of 4 bases from V and 11 bases from J, the junction contained 5 bases not matched to a gene. This CDR3 has 12 residues. CDR3 sequence (DNA): TGTGCCAGCAGTTGGGGACAGGGAAGTGCTTTCTTT. Protein: CASSWGQGSAFF.

This chain uses TRBV9 with TRBJ1-5, with D possibly TRBD1 on 5 matching bases. This CDR3 is built from 15 residues. Germline assignment: CDR1 SGDLS and CDR2 YYNGEE. The ends were cut back, 3 bases at V and 1 base at J, with 11 bases in the middle. The CDR3: CASSAEGQSNQPQHF. DNA of the CDR3: TGTGCCAGCAGCGCCGAGGGGCAGAGCAATCAGCCCCAGCATTTT.

The chain carries TRBV3-1 and TRBJ2-6, with D uncertain. Germline V gives CDR1 LGHDT, CDR2 YNNKEL (reference sequence). The CDR3 runs to 18 residues. Trimming removed 0 bases at V and 0 bases at J, with 12 bases between. CDR3 nucleotide sequence: TGTGCCAGCAGCCAAGATATAGGGATACTCTCTGGGGCCAACGTCCTGACTTTC. Protein: CASSQDIGILSGANVLTF.